Presented here are 9 T cell receptor beta chains from one specimen sequenced in a study of blood T cell repertoires in COVID-19. The repertoire was sequenced with immunoSEQ multiplex PCR; TCRdb's copy has only in-frame clones and lacks some. The sample carries over 45,000 clones, about 89% recorded once. The sequencing input was peripheral blood. Receptor source: a woman between 55 and 75 years old with active or convalescent COVID-19.

In its sample, this clone was seen once. The chain couples TRBV7-3 to TRBJ1-6, with 7 bases fitting TRBD1. V lost 5 bases and J lost 7; bases outside the gene matches: 5. CDR3 length: 14 residues. Germline CDR1 and CDR2: SGHTA and FQGTGA. The CDR3 bases are TGTGCCAGCAGCCAAGGGACAGAGAATTCACCCCTCCACTTT. As protein: CASSQGTENSPLHF.

This chain joins TRBV11-2 and TRBJ2-6, with D tentatively TRBD1 (6 bases). The CDR3 has 17 residues. Trimming removed 3 bases at V and 0 bases at J, with 12 bases between. The germline V gene has CDR1 SGHAT and CDR2 FQNNGV. CDR3 DNA: TGTGCCAGCAGCTTTAACAGGGTTGACTCTGGGGCCAACGTCCTGACTTTC. Protein: CASSFNRVDSGANVLTF. Together with reference TRBV11-2 and TRBJ2-6, the CDR3 gives the full variable domain: EAGVAQSPRYKIIEKRQSVAFWCNPISGHATLYWYQQILGQGPKLLIQFQNNGVVDDSQLPKDRFSAERLKGVDSTLKIQPAKLEDSAVYLCASSFNRVDSGANVLTFGAGSRLTVL.

The J gene is TRBJ1-1, the V gene TRBV19; 7 bases map to TRBD1. Germline CDR1 reads LNHDA; CDR2 reads SQIVND (reference sequence). Trimming cost V 10 bases and J 0 bases; bases outside gene matches: 5. CDR3 length: 13 residues. CDR3 DNA: TGTGCCACCAAGACAGGGCTGAACACTGAAGCTTTCTTT. The encoded protein is CATKTGLNTEAFF.

This clone was observed a single time. The CDR3 DNA reads as TGTGCCAGCAGCAGTCAGGGGGGAAAAAATCAGCCCCAGCATTTT. Its translation: CASSSQGGKNQPQHF. The chain joins TRBV9 to TRBJ1-5, with 7 bases lining up with TRBD1. The CDR3 is 15 residues long. Germline V lookup: CDR1 SGDLS, CDR2 YYNGEE. J lost 4 bases, V lost 4 bases, and 8 bases had no gene match.

The V call is TRBV5-5, the J call TRBJ1-4; TRBD1 matches 7 bases. J gave up 5 bases and V 2 bases, and 6 bases lay outside the gene matches. This CDR3 comprises 15 residues. Germline V gene data show CDR1 as SGHKS and CDR2 as YYEKEE (reference sequence). Here the CDR3 reads CASSFYRGENEKLFF. DNA for the CDR3: TGTGCCAGCAGCTTTTACAGGGGCGAAAATGAAAAACTGTTTTTT. Complete variable domain (other parts from reference TRBV5-5 and TRBJ1-4): DAGVTQSPTHLIKTRGQQVTLRCSPISGHKSVSWYQQVLGQGPQFIFQYYEKEERGRGNFPDRFSARQFPNYSSELNVNALLLGDSALYLCASSFYRGENEKLFFGSGTQLSVL.

The DNA of the CDR3 is TGTGCCAGCAGCTTACCTAGCGGGACAATTTTGGGTGAGCAGTTCTTC. It specifies CASSLPSGTILGEQFF. The chain links TRBV7-6 to TRBJ2-1; 9 positions match TRBD2. V shed 2 bases and J 9 bases; nucleotides not matched to a gene: 11. The length of the CDR3 is 16 residues. Per the germline V gene, CDR1 is SGHVS and CDR2 is FNYEAQ.

Only a few counts were recorded for this clone. This sequence joins TRBV20-1 and TRBJ1-5; D unclear. The V end was cut by 5 bases, the J end by 2 bases, with 10 bases between. Germline V CDR1 and CDR2: DFQATT, SNEGSKA (reference sequence). CDR3 length equals 13 residues. CDR3 in DNA: TGCAGTGCTGGTGGAGGCGGCAATCAGCCCCAGCATTTT. Translating it yields CSAGGGGNQPQHF.

The chain is built from TRBV29-1 and TRBJ2-7; tentative D call: TRBD2 (5 bases). The CDR3 contains 14 residues. The ends were cut back, 4 bases at V and 7 bases at J, with 20 bases in the middle. CDR1 is SQVTM and CDR2 is ANQGSEA in the germline V gene. CDR3 nucleotides: TGCAGCGTTGTTTATGGCCGGGGTAGTGGTGAGCAGTACTTC. Translated: CSVVYGRGSGEQYF.

The rearrangement uses TRBV7-2 and TRBJ2-5; unclear D gene. CDR1 SGHTA and CDR2 FQGNSA come from the germline V gene. The V and J ends lost 0 bases and 2 bases respectively, with 4 bases between them. The CDR3 runs to 13 residues. The CDR3 DNA follows: TGTGCCAGCAGCTTAGCCCCGCAAGAGACCCAGTACTTC. This codes for CASSLAPQETQYF.